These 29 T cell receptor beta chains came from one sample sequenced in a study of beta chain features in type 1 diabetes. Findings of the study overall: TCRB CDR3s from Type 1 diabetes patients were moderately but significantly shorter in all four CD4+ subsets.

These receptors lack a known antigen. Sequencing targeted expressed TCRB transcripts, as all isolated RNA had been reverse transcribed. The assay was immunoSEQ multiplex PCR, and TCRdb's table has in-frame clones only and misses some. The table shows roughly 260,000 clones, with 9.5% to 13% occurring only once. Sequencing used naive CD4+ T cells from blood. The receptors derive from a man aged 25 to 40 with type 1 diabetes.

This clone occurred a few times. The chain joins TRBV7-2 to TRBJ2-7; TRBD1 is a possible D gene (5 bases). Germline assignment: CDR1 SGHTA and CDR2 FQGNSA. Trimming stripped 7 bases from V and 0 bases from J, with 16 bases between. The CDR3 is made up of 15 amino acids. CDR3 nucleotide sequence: TGTGCCAGCACCCCAGCAGGGTCCAACTCCTACGAGCAGTACTTC. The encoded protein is CASTPAGSNSYEQYF.

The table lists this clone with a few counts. The DNA of the CDR3 is TGTGCCAGCTCACCAGACAGGGTAAACGAGCAGTACTTC. It encodes CASSPDRVNEQYF. V and J are TRBV18 and TRBJ2-7; 7 nucleotides agree with TRBD1. The CDR3 has 13 amino acids. Germline loops: CDR1 KGHSH, CDR2 LQKENI. V trimming: 2 bases; J trimming: 5 bases; junction bases outside the gene matches: 3.

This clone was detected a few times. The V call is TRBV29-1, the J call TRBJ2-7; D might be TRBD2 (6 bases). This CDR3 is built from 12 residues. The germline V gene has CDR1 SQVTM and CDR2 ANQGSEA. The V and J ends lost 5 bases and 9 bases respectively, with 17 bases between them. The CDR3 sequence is CSVSRTRGPQYF. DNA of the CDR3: TGCAGCGTTAGTCGTACGCGGGGACCGCAGTACTTC.

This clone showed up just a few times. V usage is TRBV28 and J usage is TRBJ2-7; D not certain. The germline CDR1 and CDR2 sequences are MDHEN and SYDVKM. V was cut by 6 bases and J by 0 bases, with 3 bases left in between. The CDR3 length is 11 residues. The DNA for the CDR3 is TGTGCCAGCAGCATCTCCTACGAGCAGTACTTC. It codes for CASSISYEQYF.

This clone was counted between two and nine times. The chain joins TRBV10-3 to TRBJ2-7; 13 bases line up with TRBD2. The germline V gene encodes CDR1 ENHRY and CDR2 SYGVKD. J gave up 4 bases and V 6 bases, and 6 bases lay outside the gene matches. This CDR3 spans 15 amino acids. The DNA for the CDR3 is TGTGCCATCAGCCCTACTAGCGGGGGGGCGTACGAGCAGTACTTC. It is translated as CAISPTSGGAYEQYF.

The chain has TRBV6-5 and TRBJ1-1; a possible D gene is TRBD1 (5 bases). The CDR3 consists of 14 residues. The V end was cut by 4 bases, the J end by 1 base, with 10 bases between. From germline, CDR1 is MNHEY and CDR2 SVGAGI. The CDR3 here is CASSLDSPNTEAFF. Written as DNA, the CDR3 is TGTGCCAGCAGTTTAGACAGCCCGAACACTGAAGCTTTCTTT.

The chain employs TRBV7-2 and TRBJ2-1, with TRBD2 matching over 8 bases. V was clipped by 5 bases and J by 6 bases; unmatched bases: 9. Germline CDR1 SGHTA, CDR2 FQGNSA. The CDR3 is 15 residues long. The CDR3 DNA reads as TGTGCCAGCAGCCGGGGGGGCCCTAAACCCAATGAGCAGTTCTTC. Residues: CASSRGGPKPNEQFF.

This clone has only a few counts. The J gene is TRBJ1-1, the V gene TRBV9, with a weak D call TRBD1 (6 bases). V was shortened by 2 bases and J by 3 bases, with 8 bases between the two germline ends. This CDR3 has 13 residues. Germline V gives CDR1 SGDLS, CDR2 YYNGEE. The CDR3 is CASSVHRDTEAFF. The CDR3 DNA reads TGTGCCAGCAGCGTTCACAGGGACACTGAAGCTTTCTTT.

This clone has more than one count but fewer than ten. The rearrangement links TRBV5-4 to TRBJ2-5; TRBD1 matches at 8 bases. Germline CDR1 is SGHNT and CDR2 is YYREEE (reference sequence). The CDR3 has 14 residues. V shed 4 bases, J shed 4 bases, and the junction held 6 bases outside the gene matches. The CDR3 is CASSGGQGGETQYF. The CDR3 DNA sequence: TGTGCCAGCAGCGGCGGACAGGGAGGAGAGACCCAGTACTTC.

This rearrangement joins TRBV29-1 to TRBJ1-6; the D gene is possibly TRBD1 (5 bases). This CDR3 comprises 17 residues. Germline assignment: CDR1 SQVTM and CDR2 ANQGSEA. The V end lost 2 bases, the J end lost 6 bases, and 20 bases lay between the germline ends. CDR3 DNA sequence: TGCAGCGTTGAATCCCTCACCGCCTGGGGGGGTAATTCACCCCTCCACTTT. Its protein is CSVESLTAWGGNSPLHF.

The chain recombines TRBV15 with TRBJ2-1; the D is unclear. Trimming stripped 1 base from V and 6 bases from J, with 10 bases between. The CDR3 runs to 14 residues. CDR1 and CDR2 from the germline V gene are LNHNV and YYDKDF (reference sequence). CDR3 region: CATSRASPGNEQFF. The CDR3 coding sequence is TGTGCCACCAGCAGAGCGTCGCCCGGCAATGAGCAGTTCTTC.

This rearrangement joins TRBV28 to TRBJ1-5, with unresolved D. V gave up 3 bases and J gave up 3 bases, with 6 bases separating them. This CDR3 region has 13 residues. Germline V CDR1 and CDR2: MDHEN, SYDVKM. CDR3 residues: CASSLRPNQPQHF. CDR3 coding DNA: TGTGCCAGCAGTTTGCGTCCCAATCAGCCCCAGCATTTT. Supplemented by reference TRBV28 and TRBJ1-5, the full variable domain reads DVKVTQSSRYLVKRTGEKVFLECVQDMDHENMFWYRQDPGLGLRLIYFSYDVKMKEKGDIPEGYSVSREKKERFSLILESASTNQTSMYLCASSLRPNQPQHFGDGTRLSIL.

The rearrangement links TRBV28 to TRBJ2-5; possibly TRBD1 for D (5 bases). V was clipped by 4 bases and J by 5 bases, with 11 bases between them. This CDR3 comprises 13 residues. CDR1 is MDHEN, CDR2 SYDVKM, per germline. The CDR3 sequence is CASSSAGRETQYF. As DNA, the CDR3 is TGTGCCAGCAGTTCGGCAGGGCGGGAGACCCAGTACTTC.

Here the CDR3 reads CASSARQGSNTGELFF. Here the CDR3 DNA reads TGTGCCAGCAGCGCACGACAGGGGTCGAACACCGGGGAGCTGTTTTTT. The chain uses TRBV7-2 and TRBJ2-2, with TRBD1 matching over 8 bases. Germline-derived CDR1 and CDR2 are SGHTA and FQGNSA. Trimming took 5 bases from V and 0 from J; bases not matched to a gene: 5. The CDR3 spans 16 residues. The full variable domain, its missing parts supplied by reference TRBV7-2 and TRBJ2-2, is GAGVSQSPSNKVTEKGKDVELRCDPISGHTALYWYRQSLGQGLEFLIYFQGNSAPDKSGLPSDRFSAERTGGSVSTLTIQRTQQEDSAVYLCASSARQGSNTGELFFGEGSRLTVL.

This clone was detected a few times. The CDR3 region is CASSQDRGTLETQYF. The CDR3 bases are TGTGCCAGCAGCCAGGACAGGGGGACCCTAGAGACCCAGTACTTC. V is TRBV5-4 and J is TRBJ2-5, with 10 bases fitting TRBD1. Germline V gene lookup returns CDR1 SGHNT and CDR2 YYREEE (reference sequence). The CDR3 totals 15 residues. The V segment lost 4 bases and the J segment 4 bases; nucleotides outside the gene matches: 7.

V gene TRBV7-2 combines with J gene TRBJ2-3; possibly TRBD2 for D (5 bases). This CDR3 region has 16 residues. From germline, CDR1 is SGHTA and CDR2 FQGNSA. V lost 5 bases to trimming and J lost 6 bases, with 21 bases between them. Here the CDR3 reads CASSPQSLSGMDTQYF. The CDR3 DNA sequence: TGTGCCAGCAGCCCACAAAGTTTGTCGGGGATGGATACGCAGTATTTT. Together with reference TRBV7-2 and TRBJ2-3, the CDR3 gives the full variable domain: GAGVSQSPSNKVTEKGKDVELRCDPISGHTALYWYRQSLGQGLEFLIYFQGNSAPDKSGLPSDRFSAERTGGSVSTLTIQRTQQEDSAVYLCASSPQSLSGMDTQYFGPGTRLTVL.

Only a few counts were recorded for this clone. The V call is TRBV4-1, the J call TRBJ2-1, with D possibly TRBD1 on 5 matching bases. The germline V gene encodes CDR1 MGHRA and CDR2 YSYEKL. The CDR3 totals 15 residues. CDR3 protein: CVSSPGQGPYNEQFF. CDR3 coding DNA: TGCGTCAGTTCACCGGGCCAGGGTCCATACAATGAGCAGTTCTTC.

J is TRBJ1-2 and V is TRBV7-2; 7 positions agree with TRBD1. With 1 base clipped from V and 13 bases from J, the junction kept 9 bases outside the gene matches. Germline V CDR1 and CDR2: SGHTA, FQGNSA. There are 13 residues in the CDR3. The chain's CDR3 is CASSLGDSGRLTF. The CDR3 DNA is TGTGCCAGCAGCTTAGGGGACAGCGGGCGTCTCACCTTC. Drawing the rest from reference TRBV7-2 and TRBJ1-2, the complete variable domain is GAGVSQSPSNKVTEKGKDVELRCDPISGHTALYWYRQSLGQGLEFLIYFQGNSAPDKSGLPSDRFSAERTGGSVSTLTIQRTQQEDSAVYLCASSLGDSGRLTFGSGTRLTVV.

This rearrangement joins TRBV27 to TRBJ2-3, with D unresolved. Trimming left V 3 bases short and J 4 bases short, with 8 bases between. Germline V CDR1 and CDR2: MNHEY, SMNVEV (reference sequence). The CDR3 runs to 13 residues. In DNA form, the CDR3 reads TGTGCCAGCAGTTTGCGCGAGTCAGATACGCAGTATTTT. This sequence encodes CASSLRESDTQYF.

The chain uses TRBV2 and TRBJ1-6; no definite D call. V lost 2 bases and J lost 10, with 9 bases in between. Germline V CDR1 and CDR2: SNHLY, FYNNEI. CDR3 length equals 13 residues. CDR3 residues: CASSENDRSPLHF. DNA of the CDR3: TGTGCCAGCAGTGAAAATGATCGGTCACCCCTCCACTTT. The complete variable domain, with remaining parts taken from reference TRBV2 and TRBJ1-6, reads EPEVTQTPSHQVTQMGQEVILRCVPISNHLYFYWYRQILGQKVEFLVSFYNNEISEKSEIFDDQFSVERPDGSNFTLKIRSTKLEDSAMYFCASSENDRSPLHFGNGTRLTVT.

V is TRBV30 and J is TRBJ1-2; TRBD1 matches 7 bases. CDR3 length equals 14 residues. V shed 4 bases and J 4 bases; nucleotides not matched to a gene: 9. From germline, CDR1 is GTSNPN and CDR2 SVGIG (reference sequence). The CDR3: CAWNMGQLRYGYTF. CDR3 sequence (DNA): TGTGCCTGGAACATGGGACAGCTACGCTATGGCTACACCTTC.

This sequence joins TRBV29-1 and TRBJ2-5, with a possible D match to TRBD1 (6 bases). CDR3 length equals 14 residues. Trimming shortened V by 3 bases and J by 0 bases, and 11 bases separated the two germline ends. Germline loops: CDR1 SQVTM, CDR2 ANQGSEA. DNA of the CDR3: TGCAGCGTTGACGGCAGGGGAGACCAAGAGACCCAGTACTTC. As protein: CSVDGRGDQETQYF.

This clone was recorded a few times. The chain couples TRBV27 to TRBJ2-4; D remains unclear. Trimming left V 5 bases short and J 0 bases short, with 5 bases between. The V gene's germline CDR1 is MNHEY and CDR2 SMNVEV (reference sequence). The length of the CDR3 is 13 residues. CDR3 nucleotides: TGTGCCAGCAGTCCTCTAGCCAAAAACATTCAGTACTTC. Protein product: CASSPLAKNIQYF.

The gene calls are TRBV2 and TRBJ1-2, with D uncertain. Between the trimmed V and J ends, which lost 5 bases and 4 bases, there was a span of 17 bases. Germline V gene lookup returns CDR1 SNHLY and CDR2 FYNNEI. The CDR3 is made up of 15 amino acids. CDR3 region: CASSRGSGSSYGYTF. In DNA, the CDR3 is TGTGCCAGCAGTCGAGGGTCGGGCAGTTCCTATGGCTACACCTTC.

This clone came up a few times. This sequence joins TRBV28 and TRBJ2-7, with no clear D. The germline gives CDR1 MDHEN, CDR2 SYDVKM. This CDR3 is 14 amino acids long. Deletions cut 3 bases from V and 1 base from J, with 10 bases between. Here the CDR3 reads CASSLLVSSYEQYF. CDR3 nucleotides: TGTGCCAGCAGTTTGCTAGTCAGTTCCTACGAGCAGTACTTC. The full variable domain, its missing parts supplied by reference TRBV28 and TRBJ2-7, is DVKVTQSSRYLVKRTGEKVFLECVQDMDHENMFWYRQDPGLGLRLIYFSYDVKMKEKGDIPEGYSVSREKKERFSLILESASTNQTSMYLCASSLLVSSYEQYFGPGTRLTVT.

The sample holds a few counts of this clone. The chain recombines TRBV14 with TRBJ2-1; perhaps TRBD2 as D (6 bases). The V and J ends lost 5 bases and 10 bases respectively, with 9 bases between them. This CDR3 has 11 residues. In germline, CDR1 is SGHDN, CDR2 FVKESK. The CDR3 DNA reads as TGTGCCAGCAGCTCCCGGGGGGAGCAGTTCTTC. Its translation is CASSSRGEQFF.

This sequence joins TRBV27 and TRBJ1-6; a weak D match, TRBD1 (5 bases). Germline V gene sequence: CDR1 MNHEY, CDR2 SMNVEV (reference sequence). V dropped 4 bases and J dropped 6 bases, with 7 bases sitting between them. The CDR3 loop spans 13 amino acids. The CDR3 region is CASSSTVNSPLHF. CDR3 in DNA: TGTGCCAGCAGTTCGACAGTTAATTCACCCCTCCACTTT.

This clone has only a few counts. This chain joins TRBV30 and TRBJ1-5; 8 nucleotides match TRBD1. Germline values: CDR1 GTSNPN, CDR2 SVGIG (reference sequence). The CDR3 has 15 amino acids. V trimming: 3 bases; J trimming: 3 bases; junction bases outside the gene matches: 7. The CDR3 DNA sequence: TGTGCCTGGAGCACCGGGACAGGCCTCAATCAGCCCCAGCATTTT. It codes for CAWSTGTGLNQPQHF.

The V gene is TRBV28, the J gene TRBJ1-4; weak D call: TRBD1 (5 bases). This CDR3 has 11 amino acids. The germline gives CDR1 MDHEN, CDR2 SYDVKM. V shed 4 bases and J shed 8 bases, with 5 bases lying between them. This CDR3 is CASSYREKLFF. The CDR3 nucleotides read TGTGCCAGCAGTTACAGGGAAAAACTGTTTTTT.